This T cell receptor beta chain was sequenced for a study of CD8+ T cells in alopecia areata (dated by TCRdb to 2017 to 2018). In the study overall: The treated patients took part in an open-label pilot trial in which moderate-to-severe alopecia areata was treated with oral tofacitinib at 5 to 10 mg twice daily. Patients on tofacitinib were biopsied at baseline and after 4 and 24 weeks of treatment, and several of the patients also had a later scalp biopsy. Human TCRbeta sequencing covered scalp tissue and sorted CD4+ and CD8+ peripheral blood T cells from patchy and totalis/universalis alopecia areata patients and healthy controls. Tofacitinib was administered for 6 to 18 months, and 6 months of follow-up off drug were then conducted to assess delayed response and recurrence. In treated patients, disease severity was measured using the SALT score, which gives the percentage of scalp surface area affected. TCRbeta CDR3 regions were amplified by immunoSEQ multiplex PCR with 35 Vbeta forward and 13 Jbeta reverse primers. Scalp clonality was compared among normal scalp (n=4), patchy alopecia areata scalp (n=8), and alopecia totalis/universalis scalp (n=8). The RNA source kit depended on sample type: the PAXgene miRNA kit for fixed scalp, the miRNeasy kit for PBMCs, and the RNeasy kit for mouse skin. The study used high-throughput TCRbeta sequencing to examine T cell clonal expansion in alopecia areata, in both the C3H/HeJ mouse model and human patients.

In regard to this clone: The clone's antigen remains unknown. Base qualities are not at hand, and no much larger clone is one base apart.

The germline V gene gives CDR1 as MNHEY and CDR2 as SVGAGI. The CDR3 runs 13 amino acids, cysteine and phenylalanine included. Only the CDR3 DNA stays, 39 bases, in frame from base 1. V gives up 2 bases and J gives up 6 bases, and the segment between their germline ends measures 10 bases. Broader findings and caveats from the paper: Shared TCR sequences between patients were less evident than in mice, which may be partly attributable to HLA diversity in the patient population. Resident alphabeta T cells in normal human skin are also sequenced, complicating scalp TCR repertoire analysis, unlike mouse skin dominated by gammadelta T cells. Tofacitinib significantly lowered scalp clonality and the number of expanded CD8+ clones among the top 100 scalp clones. Many expanded lesional clones persisted in scalp and blood during tofacitinib treatment, which may partly explain relapse after stopping treatment. The treated cohort was small, with a single nonresponder, so links between baseline CD8+ expansion and response need larger studies. Lesional scalp, especially in alopecia totalis/universalis, showed higher clonality and more expanded CD8+ clones than normal scalp, suggesting antigenic drive.

The library was prepared using the immunoSEQ multiplex PCR assay. For TCR sequencing, RNA was extracted from every sample and reverse transcribed into cDNA to serve as template. First-strand cDNA was synthesized using SuperScript III with a 2:1 mix of oligo-dT and random hexamers. A synthetic immune receptor repertoire was used to assess amplification bias, and residual bias was removed computationally. The source study handled its data this way. Raw reads were preprocessed to remove errors, and CDR3 was defined by IMGT conventions from the conserved cysteine to phenylalanine. Clonality was computed by normalizing Shannon entropy by log2 of the number of productive unique TCRs and subtracting the result from 1. Whether scalp clones were CD4 or CD8 was inferred by matching scalp TCRbeta sequences against CD4 and CD8 repertoires sorted from blood. Drawn from immuneACCESS, this table holds only the in-frame rearrangements with V and J called that TCRdb kept. Clones are partly lost; checked studies trace under half to an unresolved V gene and leave the rest unexplained. V, J and clone size are taken as reported in that table, and D and trimming were inferred from the DNA itself. This sample comprises some 190,000 clones, roughly 66% of them detected only once. The ten largest clones represent 0.95% to 1.1% of the sample.

The meaning of the sample's time point label: about 5 months on oral tofacitinib. The treatment or condition tag for this specimen amounts to: oral pan-JAK inhibitor, 5-10 mg twice daily. Lesional scalp punch biopsies and peripheral blood were collected from alopecia areata patients. PBMCs were isolated by density centrifugation and stained for CD3, CD4 and CD8, and CD4+ and CD8+ T cells were sorted on a FACSAria. The sample in question was CD4+ T cells sorted from blood, obtained at week 24, from a patient treated with tofacitinib. In this chain, TRBV6-5 is recombined with TRBJ1-2; TRBD1 is a weak D gene call, 5 bases matching. The TCR comes from a human donor with alopecia areata. The nucleotide sequence is TGTGCCAGCAGTTACGGGGGGGTTGATGGCTACACCTTC. It is translated as CASSYGGVDGYTF.